Given below is one T cell receptor beta chain in context. The target antigen is unknown. PCR employed 60 Vbeta and 13 Jbeta primers. This table comes from immunoSEQ multiplex PCR, and its TCRdb copy is limited to in-frame clones, with some not included. The sample shows around 150,000 clones, about 82% of them seen only once. The sample originates from a study of cytomegalovirus exposure and HLA in healthy donors. Regarding the study as a whole: Among TCR sequences, most were rare, though some public TCRs appeared in many donors. The investigators catalogued some 150 TCR beta chains as cytomegalovirus-associated.

The CDR3 has 12 amino acids. Looked up from germline, CDR1 is SGHDN and CDR2 is FVKESK. V dropped 4 bases and J dropped 3 bases, with 3 bases sitting between them. The chain recombines TRBV14 with TRBJ2-2, with D hard to call. Specimen: PBMCs. This TCR was recovered from a male donor in good health and CMV-seronegative. Here the CDR3 reads CASSPYTGELFF. The CDR3 DNA follows: TGTGCCAGCAGCCCCTACACCGGGGAGCTGTTTTTT.